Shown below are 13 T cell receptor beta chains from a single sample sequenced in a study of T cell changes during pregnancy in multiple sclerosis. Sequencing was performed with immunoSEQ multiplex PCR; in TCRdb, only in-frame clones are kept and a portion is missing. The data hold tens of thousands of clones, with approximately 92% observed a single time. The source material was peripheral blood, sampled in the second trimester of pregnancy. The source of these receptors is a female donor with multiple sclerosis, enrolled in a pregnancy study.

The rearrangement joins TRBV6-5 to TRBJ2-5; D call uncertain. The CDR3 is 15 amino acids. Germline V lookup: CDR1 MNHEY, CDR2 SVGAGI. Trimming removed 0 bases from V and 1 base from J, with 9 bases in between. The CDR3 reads CASSYSMATQETQYF. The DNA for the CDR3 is TGTGCCAGCAGTTACTCGATGGCCACCCAAGAGACCCAGTACTTC.

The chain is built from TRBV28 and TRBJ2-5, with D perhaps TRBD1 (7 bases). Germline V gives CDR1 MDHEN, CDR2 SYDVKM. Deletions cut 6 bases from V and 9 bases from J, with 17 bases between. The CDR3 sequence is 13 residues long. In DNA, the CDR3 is TGTGCCAGCAGCTTAGGACAGGCGGGATCCCAGTACTTC. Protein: CASSLGQAGSQYF.

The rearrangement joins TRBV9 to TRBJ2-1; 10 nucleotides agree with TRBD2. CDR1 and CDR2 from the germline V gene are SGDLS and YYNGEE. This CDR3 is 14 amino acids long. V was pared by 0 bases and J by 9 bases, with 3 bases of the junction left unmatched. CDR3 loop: CASSVVTSGAEQFF. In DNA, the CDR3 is TGTGCCAGCAGCGTAGTCACTAGCGGGGCTGAGCAGTTCTTC.

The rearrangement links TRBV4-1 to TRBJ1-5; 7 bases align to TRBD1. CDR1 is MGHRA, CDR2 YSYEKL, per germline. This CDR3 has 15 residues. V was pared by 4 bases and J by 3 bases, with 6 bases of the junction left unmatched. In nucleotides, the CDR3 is TGCGCCAGCAGCCGGACTGACAGGGACAATCAGCCCCAGCATTTT. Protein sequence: CASSRTDRDNQPQHF.

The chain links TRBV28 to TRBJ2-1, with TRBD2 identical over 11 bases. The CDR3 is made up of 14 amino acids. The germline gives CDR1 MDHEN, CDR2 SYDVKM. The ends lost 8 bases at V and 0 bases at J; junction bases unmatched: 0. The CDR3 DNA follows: TGTGCCAGCGGGACTAGCGGCTCCTACAATGAGCAGTTCTTC. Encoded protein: CASGTSGSYNEQFF.

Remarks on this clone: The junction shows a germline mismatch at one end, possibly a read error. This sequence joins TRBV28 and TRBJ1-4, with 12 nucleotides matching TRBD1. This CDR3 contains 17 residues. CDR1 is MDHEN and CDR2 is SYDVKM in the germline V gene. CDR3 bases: TGTGCCAGCAGACACCGGGACAGGGGGCTTTCTAAGGAAAAACTGTTTTTT. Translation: CASRHRDRGLSKEKLFF.

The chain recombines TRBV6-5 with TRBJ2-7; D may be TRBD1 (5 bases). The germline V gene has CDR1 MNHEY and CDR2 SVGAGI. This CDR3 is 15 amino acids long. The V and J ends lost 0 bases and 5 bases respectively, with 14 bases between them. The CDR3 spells CASSYSQGRSNEQYF. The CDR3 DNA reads TGTGCCAGCAGTTACTCCCAGGGCCGGAGTAACGAGCAGTACTTC.

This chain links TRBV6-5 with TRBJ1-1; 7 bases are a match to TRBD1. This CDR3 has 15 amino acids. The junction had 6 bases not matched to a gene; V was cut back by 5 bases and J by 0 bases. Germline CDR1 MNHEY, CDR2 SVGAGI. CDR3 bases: TGTGCCAGCAGTCGAACGACAGGGATGAACACTGAAGCTTTCTTT. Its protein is CASSRTTGMNTEAFF.

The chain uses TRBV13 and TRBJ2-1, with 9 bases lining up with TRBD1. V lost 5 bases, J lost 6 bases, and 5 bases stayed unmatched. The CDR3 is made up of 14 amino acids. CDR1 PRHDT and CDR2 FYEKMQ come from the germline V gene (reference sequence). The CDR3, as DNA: TGTGCCAGCAGCGGGACAGGGAAATTCAATGAGCAGTTCTTC. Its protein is CASSGTGKFNEQFF.

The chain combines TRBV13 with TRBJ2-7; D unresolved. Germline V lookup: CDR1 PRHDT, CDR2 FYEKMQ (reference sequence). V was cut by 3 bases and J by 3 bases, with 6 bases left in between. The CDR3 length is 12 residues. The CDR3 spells CASSLAGYEQYF. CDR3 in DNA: TGTGCCAGCAGCTTGGCAGGCTACGAGCAGTACTTC.

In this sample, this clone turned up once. DNA for the CDR3: TGTGCCAGCAGACCAAGCCTTGGACACCATACGCAGTATTTT. This codes for CASRPSLGHHTQYF. The chain couples TRBV5-5 to TRBJ2-3, with a possible D match to TRBD1 (5 bases). CDR3 length equals 14 residues. V lost 5 bases, J lost 7 bases, and 17 bases lay in between. Germline V gives CDR1 SGHKS, CDR2 YYEKEE (reference sequence).

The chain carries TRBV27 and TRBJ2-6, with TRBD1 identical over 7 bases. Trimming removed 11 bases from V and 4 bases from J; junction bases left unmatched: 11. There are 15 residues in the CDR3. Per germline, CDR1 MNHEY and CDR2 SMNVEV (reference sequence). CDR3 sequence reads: CAARQGSAGANVLTF. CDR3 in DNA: TGTGCCGCTAGACAGGGCTCCGCCGGGGCCAACGTCCTGACTTTC.

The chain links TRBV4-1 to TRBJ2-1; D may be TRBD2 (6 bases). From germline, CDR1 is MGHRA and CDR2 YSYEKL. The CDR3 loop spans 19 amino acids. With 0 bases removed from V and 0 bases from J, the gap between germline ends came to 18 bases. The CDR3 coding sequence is TGCGCCAGCAGCCAAGAATCACGGGGACTGGGAAGCTCCTACAATGAGCAGTTCTTC. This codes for CASSQESRGLGSSYNEQFF.